This TCR beta chain originates from a study of PD-L1 blockade in urothelial cancer. Study-wide context: The patients had undergone anywhere from 0 to 3 prior chemotherapy regimens.

Added to each PCR by spiking were synthetic TCR analog templates. Assay used: immunoSEQ multiplex PCR; TCRdb lists only in-frame clones, some missing. This sample has some 75,000 clones, with 91% found just once. The CDR3 extends over 15 amino acids. V was cut by 1 base and J by 8 bases, with 16 bases left in between. The V gene's germline CDR1 is SGHRS and CDR2 YFSETQ. Time point specified: peripheral blood 6 weeks after treatment start. Metastatic or locally advanced urothelial carcinoma was present in the patients. Pretreatment sampling and on-treatment sampling together yielded between 1 and 8 samples for each patient.

The chain carries TRBV5-1 and TRBJ2-1, with D perhaps matching TRBD2 (5 bases). The sequence derives from a woman aged 80 or older with urothelial cancer. Sequenced here: PBMCs, sampled around atezolizumab (anti-PD-L1) treatment. The CDR3 DNA sequence: TGCGCCAGCAGCTTGAAGGTCCAGCGGTTCGATGAGCAGTTCTTC. It is translated as CASSLKVQRFDEQFF.